These T cell receptor beta chains were read from a single sample in a study of shared clonotypes between healthy human individuals. Produced via immunoSEQ multiplex PCR; TCRdb's table is partial and in-frame only. This sample has 2 million to 2.5 million clones, with 90% to 95% found just once. Sequenced: naive CD4+ T cells from PBMCs. The receptors come from a man aged 18 to 29 in good health. Some clones in this sample may be carry-over from other donors' samples. Each CDR3 is given with its conserved first and last residue. A D gene is named only where the DNA matches it firmly. Expanded clones get a size class; other rows say once, few or many, or leave the size out.

TRBD2	NA	TRBV9	TRBJ2-3	TGTGCCAGCAGCGCCCTAGCGGGAGCTAGTACAGATACGCAGTATTTT	CASSALAGASTDTQYF
NA	NA	TRBV11-2	TRBJ2-5	TGTGCCAGCAGTTTTGCGGAAGAGACCCAGTACTTC	CASSFAEETQYF
TRBD1	NA	TRBV4-2	TRBJ2-5	TGTGCCAGCAGCCACCTAAAGACAGGGAGTAAAGAGACCCAGTACTTC	CASSHLKTGSKETQYF
TRBD1	NA	TRBV28	TRBJ1-2	TGTGCCAGCGGTAGACAGGGGCGCGTCTATGGCTACACCTTC	CASGRQGRVYGYTF
TRBD1	NA	TRBV5-4	TRBJ2-1	TGTGCCAGCAGCCCGCGGCCGGGACAGGGGGCGAATGAGCAGTTCTTC	CASSPRPGQGANEQFF
NA	NA	TRBV7-9	TRBJ2-4	TGTGCCAGCAGACCGGACACGGGGGCCAAAAACATTCAGTACTTC	CASRPDTGAKNIQYF
NA	NA	TRBV9	TRBJ2-5	TGTGCCAGCAGCGTAGGGGCTCGTGAGGAGACCCAGTACTTC	CASSVGAREETQYF
NA	NA	TRBV25-1	TRBJ2-1	TGTGCCAGCAGTACGGAGTCCCGGCCCACCCAGTTCTTC	CASSTESRPTQFF
TRBD1	NA	TRBV29-1	TRBJ2-5	TGCAGCGTCCAACAGGGGGTGGAGACCCAGTACTTC	CSVQQGVETQYF
TRBD1	NA	TRBV19	TRBJ1-5	TGTGCCAGTAGGGACAGGTTCGGCAATCAGCCCCAGCATTTT	CASRDRFGNQPQHF
TRBD1	NA	TRBV7-2	TRBJ2-1	TGTGCCAGCAGCTTCTCAGGGGGCGAGCAGTTCTTC	CASSFSGGEQFF
NA	NA	TRBV2	TRBJ1-1	TGTGCCAGCAGTTTCAAGGTTCGGAACACTGAAGCTTTCTTT	CASSFKVRNTEAFF
NA	NA	TRBV9	TRBJ2-1	TGTGCCAGCAGCGTAGCTCAATCCAATGAGCAGTTCTTC	CASSVAQSNEQFF
NA	NA	TRBV10-2	TRBJ2-7	TGCGCCAGCAGGGCCGGATCCGGCTACGAGCAGTACTTC	CASRAGSGYEQYF
TRBD2	NA	TRBV27	TRBJ2-7	TGTGCCAGCAGTTTAGGGGCGGGAGGGTACGAGCAGTACTTC	CASSLGAGGYEQYF
TRBD2	NA	TRBV7-2	TRBJ2-4	TGTGCCAGCAGCTTGGCTAGCGGCCTAGCCAAAAACATTCAGTACTTC	CASSLASGLAKNIQYF
TRBD2	NA	TRBV9	TRBJ2-7	TGTGCCAGCAGCGCCGAGAGCGGGAGGGCCCAGTACGAGCAGTACTTC	CASSAESGRAQYEQYF
NA	NA	TRBV7-9	TRBJ2-7	TGTGCCAGCAGCTTAGTCCCTAGCGACGAGCAGTACTTC	CASSLVPSDEQYF
TRBD1	few	TRBV7-3	TRBJ1-1	TGTGCCAGCAGACGGACAGGAGGTGACACTGAAGCTTTCTTT	CASRRTGGDTEAFF
TRBD2	NA	TRBV7-8	TRBJ2-7	TGTGCCAGCAGCTTAGGGTCAGCGGGGGGCTCCTACGAGCAGTACTTC	CASSLGSAGGSYEQYF
TRBD1	NA	TRBV27	TRBJ2-3	TGTGCCAGCAGTCCCCGGGACAGGGGTTCCCCTCGGGATACGCAGTATTTT	CASSPRDRGSPRDTQYF
NA	once	TRBV10-3	TRBJ2-7	TGTGCCATCAGCTTCAGGTACGAGCAGTACTTC	CAISFRYEQYF
NA	NA	TRBV9	TRBJ1-3	TGTGCCAGCAGCGCCCGGGATAACTCCGGGGACACCATATATTTT	CASSARDNSGDTIYF